This T cell receptor beta chain was recorded in a study of CD8+ T cells in alopecia areata. Looking at the study overall: At a dose of 5 to 10 mg twice daily, oral tofacitinib was given to treated patients.

As regards this clone: Its specificity is not known. One end of the junction varies from germline; a read error may be responsible.

Stated treatment: oral pan-JAK inhibitor, 5-10 mg twice daily. Study findings and constraints: Tofacitinib delivered significant drops in scalp clonality and in expanded CD8+ clones among the top 100.

The CDR3 length is 15 residues. Germline CDR1 and CDR2: SSHAT and FNYEAQ (reference sequence). RNA was isolated and reverse transcribed to cDNA, the sequencing template. Data came from immunoSEQ multiplex PCR; TCRdb stores just in-frame clones and leaves some out. The sample has some 150,000 clones; approximately 80% are singletons. This chain uses TRBV7-7 with TRBJ2-3; 9 bases agree with TRBD1. The receptor's source is a human donor with alopecia areata. The material was CD8+ T cells sorted from blood, obtained at week 4, from a patient treated with tofacitinib. The CDR3 bases are TGTGCTAGCAGCTCAGGGACAGGGTCCACAGATACGCAGTATTTT. As protein: CASSSGTGSTDTQYF.